Listed here are 9 T cell receptor beta chains from one sample, sequenced in a study of technical replicates of blood from several donors. TCRdb's copy holds only in-frame clones and misses some; the assay was immunoSEQ multiplex PCR. This table has around 29,000 clones, more than 80% appearing once. The sample was PBMCs. These receptors were collected from a human donor in good health. Some clones in this sample may be carry-over from other donors' samples.

V usage is TRBV2 and J usage is TRBJ2-3; TRBD1 might be the D (6 bases). Germline values: CDR1 SNHLY, CDR2 FYNNEI. The CDR3 consists of 14 residues. Trimming pared 5 bases from V and 0 bases from J, leaving 9 bases between. This CDR3 reads CASSWGPSTDTQYF. The CDR3 region has the DNA TGTGCCAGCAGTTGGGGGCCGAGCACAGATACGCAGTATTTT.

The V and J genes are TRBV7-3 and TRBJ2-1, with 11 positions matching TRBD2. The CDR3 has 15 amino acids. J lost 10 bases, V lost 2 bases, and 7 bases had no gene match. Germline lookup yields CDR1 SGHTA and CDR2 FQGTGA. CDR3 DNA sequence: TGTGCCAGCAGCTTACTTAGCGGGGGGGCAGGGGAGCAGTTCTTC. It yields the protein CASSLLSGGAGEQFF.

J is TRBJ2-7 and V is TRBV29-1, with TRBD2 identical over 7 bases. The V gene's germline CDR1 is SQVTM and CDR2 ANQGSEA. After removal of 7 bases from V and 3 bases from J, the junction contained 9 bases not matched to a gene. The CDR3 runs 13 residues. The CDR3 bases are TGCAGCGCTGGGGGGGAAAGATTCTACGAGCAGTACTTC. Translated, it gives CSAGGERFYEQYF.

The chain has TRBV27 and TRBJ2-2; D is perhaps TRBD1 (6 bases). This CDR3 has 14 residues. Trimming removed 7 bases at V and 4 bases at J, with 13 bases between. CDR1 MNHEY and CDR2 SMNVEV come from the germline V gene (reference sequence). In nucleotides, the CDR3 is TGTGCCAGCAAAGGACAGCCCGGCACCGGGGAGCTGTTTTTT. As protein: CASKGQPGTGELFF.

V gene TRBV2 combines with J gene TRBJ2-7; D is possibly TRBD2 (6 bases). Germline V gene lookup returns CDR1 SNHLY and CDR2 FYNNEI. The CDR3 sequence is 12 residues long. Between the trimmed V and J ends, which lost 2 bases and 7 bases, there was a span of 9 bases. The DNA for the CDR3 is TGTGCCAGCAGTGAAATGGGGGGAGAGCAGTACTTC. Translating gives CASSEMGGEQYF.

The J gene is TRBJ2-7, the V gene TRBV7-2, with D perhaps matching TRBD1 (6 bases). The CDR3 totals 14 residues. Germline V gives CDR1 SGHTA, CDR2 FQGNSA. V gave up 3 bases and J gave up 6 bases, with 15 bases separating them. This CDR3 is CASSLGAWLGEQYF. The CDR3 DNA reads as TGTGCCAGCAGCTTGGGGGCATGGCTAGGCGAGCAGTACTTC.

The chain joins TRBV5-4 to TRBJ2-5, with 16 positions matching TRBD2. J was trimmed by 5 bases and V by 4 bases; bases with no gene match: 2. Germline assignment: CDR1 SGHNT and CDR2 YYREEE (reference sequence). CDR3 length: 15 amino acids. CDR3 coding DNA: TGTGCCAGCAGCCTGGGACTAGCGGGAGGGGAGACCCAGTACTTC. This sequence encodes CASSLGLAGGETQYF.

V gene TRBV19 combines with J gene TRBJ1-2; the D gene is possibly TRBD1 (6 bases). Germline lookup yields CDR1 LNHDA and CDR2 SQIVND (reference sequence). V gave up 6 bases and J gave up 3 bases, with 17 bases separating them. CDR3 length: 15 amino acids. The CDR3 DNA sequence: TGTGCCAGTAGGCCCGCAGGGGAGGGCTACTATGGCTACACCTTC. As protein: CASRPAGEGYYGYTF.

This clone was recorded only once. The chain recombines TRBV5-6 with TRBJ1-1; weak D call: TRBD1 (5 bases). With 4 bases removed from V and 1 base from J, the gap between germline ends came to 8 bases. Germline V lookup: CDR1 SGHDT, CDR2 YYEEEE. The CDR3 runs 13 residues. CDR3 in amino acids: CASSVDRNTEAFF. The CDR3 nucleotides are TGTGCCAGCAGCGTTGACAGGAACACTGAAGCTTTCTTT.